The rows below give T cell receptor beta chains drawn from one sample of a study of cytomegalovirus exposure and HLA in healthy donors. This table comes from immunoSEQ multiplex PCR, and its TCRdb copy is limited to in-frame clones, with some not included. The top ten clones hold roughly 13% of a sample with 120,000 or so clones, approximately 82% of them seen once. The specimen was PBMCs. These receptors all stem from a man aged 25-45 years in good health and CMV-seropositive. Both conserved end residues are part of each CDR3. A D gene is named only where the DNA matches it firmly. Some rows have no size entry. The others give once, few or many, or a class for an expanded clone.

D: -; V: TRBV9; size: -; J: TRBJ2-7; CDR3: CASSVLQSTYEQYF; DNA: TGTGCCAGCAGCGTACTACAGTCTACGTACGAGCAGTACTTC
D: TRBD2; V: TRBV7-8; size: -; J: TRBJ2-1; CDR3: CASSFSGSQDEQFF; DNA: TGTGCCAGCAGCTTTAGCGGGTCACAGGATGAGCAGTTCTTC
D: -; V: TRBV21-1; size: -; J: TRBJ1-6; CDR3: CASSKAGGDSPLHF; DNA: TGTGCCAGCAGCAAAGCAGGCGGGGATTCACCCCTCCACTTT
D: -; V: TRBV19; size: -; J: TRBJ2-7; CDR3: CASSRETAGEQYF; DNA: TGTGCCAGCAGCCGAGAGACTGCCGGCGAGCAGTACTTC
D: TRBD2; V: TRBV25-1; size: -; J: TRBJ2-5; CDR3: CASSEWLAGGQETQYF; DNA: TGTGCCAGCAGTGAATGGCTAGCGGGGGGCCAAGAGACCCAGTACTTC
D: -; V: TRBV7-8; size: once; J: TRBJ1-2; CDR3: CASSWEGPSGGYTF; DNA: TGTGCCAGCAGCTGGGAGGGACCCTCGGGGGGCTACACCTTC
D: -; V: TRBV30; size: -; J: TRBJ1-2; CDR3: CAWSLASGYTF; DNA: TGTGCCTGGAGTTTAGCCTCTGGCTACACCTTC
D: -; V: TRBV27; size: once; J: TRBJ2-2; CDR3: CASSFQWDTGELFF; DNA: TGTGCCAGCAGCTTTCAATGGGACACCGGGGAGCTATTTTTT
D: -; V: TRBV13; size: -; J: TRBJ2-7; CDR3: CASSLGPGQLYF; DNA: TGTGCCAGCAGCTTAGGCCCGGGACAACTCTACTTC
D: -; V: TRBV6-5; size: -; J: TRBJ2-2; CDR3: CASSRRQPLTGELFF; DNA: TGTGCCAGCAGTCGTCGACAGCCTCTAACCGGGGAGCTGTTTTTT
D: TRBD2; V: TRBV4-3; size: -; J: TRBJ2-2; CDR3: CASSQEGELAGYTGELFF; DNA: TGCGCCAGCAGCCAAGAAGGGGAGCTAGCGGGGTACACCGGGGAGCTGTTTTTT
D: -; V: TRBV7-9; size: -; J: TRBJ2-3; CDR3: CASWEVPSTDTQYF; DNA: TGTGCCAGCTGGGAGGTTCCTAGCACAGATACGCAGTATTTT
D: -; V: TRBV28; size: -; J: TRBJ1-1; CDR3: CASSADGGWTEAFF; DNA: TGTGCCAGCAGCGCCGATGGAGGGTGGACTGAAGCTTTCTTT
D: -; V: TRBV19; size: -; J: TRBJ1-3; CDR3: CASSIPGLSGNTIYF; DNA: TGTGCCAGTAGTATCCCAGGCCTCTCTGGAAACACCATATATTTT
D: -; V: TRBV6-6; size: once; J: TRBJ1-6; CDR3: CASSYDASLNNSPLHF; DNA: TGTGCCAGCAGTTACGATGCGTCCCTAAATAATTCACCCCTCCACTTT
D: -; V: TRBV6-6; size: -; J: TRBJ2-1; CDR3: CASSPFPGTFVNEQFF; DNA: TGTGCCAGCAGTCCCTTCCCCGGGACATTTGTTAATGAGCAGTTCTTC
D: -; V: TRBV4-3; size: -; J: TRBJ1-5; CDR3: CASSQGQNNQPQHF; DNA: TGCGCCAGCAGCCAAGGACAGAACAATCAGCCCCAGCATTTT
D: TRBD1; V: TRBV19; size: few; J: TRBJ1-2; CDR3: CASTTGQRYGYTF; DNA: TGTGCCAGTACAACGGGACAGCGCTATGGCTACACCTTC
D: TRBD1; V: TRBV5-4; size: -; J: TRBJ2-1; CDR3: CASSLGGTGVGDEQFF; DNA: TGTGCCAGCAGCTTGGGGGGGACAGGGGTCGGAGATGAGCAGTTCTTC
D: -; V: TRBV14; size: -; J: TRBJ2-1; CDR3: CASSHGGGPSYNEQFF; DNA: TGTGCCAGCAGCCATGGGGGGGGGCCATCCTACAATGAGCAGTTCTTC
D: TRBD2; V: TRBV9; size: -; J: TRBJ2-3; CDR3: CASAWSGAGGVDTQYF; DNA: TGTGCCAGCGCCTGGTCGGGAGCGGGGGGGGTAGATACGCAGTATTTT
D: TRBD1; V: TRBV28; size: -; J: TRBJ1-1; CDR3: CASSFYGQGAFF; DNA: TGTGCCAGCAGTTTTTACGGACAGGGAGCTTTCTTT
D: TRBD1; V: TRBV4-1; size: -; J: TRBJ2-2; CDR3: CASSIKQGPNTGELFF; DNA: TGCGCCAGCAGCATAAAACAGGGGCCGAACACCGGGGAGCTGTTTTTT
D: TRBD1; V: TRBV7-9; size: -; J: TRBJ2-1; CDR3: CASSSLTGGLLRGNEQFF; DNA: TGTGCCAGCAGCTCGTTGACAGGGGGCCTCCTGAGGGGCAATGAGCAGTTCTTC
D: -; V: TRBV7-2; size: -; J: TRBJ2-5; CDR3: CASTQGGTRTQYF; DNA: TGTGCCAGCACCCAAGGAGGTACACGGACCCAGTACTTC
D: TRBD1; V: TRBV30; size: -; J: TRBJ2-7; CDR3: CAWSSSGTGKYEQYF; DNA: TGTGCCTGGAGTTCGTCCGGGACAGGGAAGTACGAGCAGTACTTC
D: -; V: TRBV27; size: -; J: TRBJ2-7; CDR3: CASSLAPGPYEQYF; DNA: TGTGCCAGCAGTTTAGCACCAGGGCCCTACGAGCAGTACTTC
D: TRBD1; V: TRBV7-2; size: -; J: TRBJ1-6; CDR3: CASSAGQGYSPLHF; DNA: TGTGCCAGCAGCGCCGGACAGGGTTATTCACCCCTCCACTTT
D: TRBD1; V: TRBV6-6; size: -; J: TRBJ1-2; CDR3: CASSPPDRGSGYTF; DNA: TGTGCCAGCAGTCCGCCGGACAGGGGAAGTGGCTACACCTTC
D: -; V: TRBV7-3; size: -; J: TRBJ2-5; CDR3: CASSLGPGVQETQYF; DNA: TGTGCCAGCAGCTTAGGGCCAGGGGTCCAAGAGACCCAGTACTTC
D: TRBD1; V: TRBV28; size: -; J: TRBJ2-7; CDR3: CASSSYRGVYEQYF; DNA: TGTGCCAGCAGTTCGTACAGGGGAGTTTACGAGCAGTACTTC
D: -; V: TRBV7-3; size: -; J: TRBJ1-1; CDR3: CASSKTGSNTEAFF; DNA: TGTGCCAGCAGCAAGACAGGTTCGAACACTGAAGCTTTCTTT
D: -; V: TRBV28; size: -; J: TRBJ1-6; CDR3: CASSLGRGNSPLHF; DNA: TGTGCCAGCAGTTTGGGGCGGGGGAATTCACCCCTCCACTTT
D: TRBD2; V: TRBV6-6; size: -; J: TRBJ2-7; CDR3: CASRVPKQGGSYEQYF; DNA: TGTGCCAGCAGGGTTCCGAAGCAGGGAGGGTCCTACGAGCAGTACTTC
D: TRBD1; V: TRBV5-1; size: once; J: TRBJ1-1; CDR3: CASGTGGAGTEAFF; DNA: TGCGCCAGCGGGACAGGGGGCGCGGGAACTGAAGCTTTCTTT
D: TRBD1; V: TRBV29-1; size: -; J: TRBJ2-2; CDR3: CSVGGQGGQTANTGELFF; DNA: TGCAGCGTTGGAGGACAGGGGGGCCAAACCGCGAACACCGGGGAGCTGTTTTTT
D: -; V: TRBV18; size: -; J: TRBJ2-3; CDR3: CASSPVATDTQYF; DNA: TGTGCCAGCTCACCCGTTGCTACGGATACGCAGTATTTT